This T cell receptor beta chain is from a study of T cells in Graves' hyperthyroidism and ophthalmopathy. CDR3 length: 16 amino acids. Germline CDR1 and CDR2: MNHNY and SVGAGI (reference sequence). Trimming cost V 2 bases and J 0 bases, with 10 bases left between them. This clonotype was picked up a small number of times. RNA transcripts provided the source from which TCR beta CDR3 regions were amplified. HTBI primers drove first-round RT-PCR of the TCR CDR3. MiXCR, run by TCRdb on the multiplex PCR reads, gives a single entry per CDR3 protein. Among about 410,000 distinct CDR3 sequences listed, roughly 15% were seen once.

The chain employs TRBV6-6 and TRBJ2-2; the D gene is possibly TRBD2 (6 bases). The sequenced material came from blood. The sequence came from a man aged 18 to 30 with Graves' ophthalmopathy. CDR3 sequence reads: CASSYERLANTGELFF. The DNA for the CDR3 is TGTGCCAGCAGTTACGAGAGACTAGCGAACACCGGGGAGCTGTTTTTT.